One sample yielded the 32 T cell receptor beta chains listed below, sequenced in a study of technical replicates of blood from four donors. Assay used: immunoSEQ multiplex PCR; TCRdb lists only in-frame clones, some missing. The sample consists of more than 65,000 clones, approximately 93% of them appearing once. Sequences were obtained from T cells isolated from PBMCs. Receptor source: a human donor in good health.

The V call is TRBV5-1, the J call TRBJ2-5; the match to TRBD1 covers 7 bases. With V trimmed by 5 bases and J by 5 bases, 18 bases remained unmatched. Germline CDR1 and CDR2: SGHRS and YFSETQ. The CDR3 has 17 amino acids. In nucleotides, the CDR3 is TGCGCCAGCAGTTTACTCCCTGGACAGGATCACGGGGAGACCCAGTACTTC. Amino acids: CASSLLPGQDHGETQYF.

The V gene is TRBV6-4, the J gene TRBJ2-3; 7 bases fit TRBD2. This CDR3 region has 14 residues. Looked up from germline, CDR1 is MRHNA and CDR2 is SNTAGT. V was clipped by 2 bases and J by 2 bases; unmatched bases: 1. For the CDR3, the DNA is TGTGCCAGCAGTGACGGGAGGGCCACAGATACGCAGTATTTT. Its protein product is CASSDGRATDTQYF.

The rearrangement uses TRBV13 and TRBJ2-3; 8 bases align to TRBD2. CDR1 PRHDT and CDR2 FYEKMQ come from the germline V gene (reference sequence). Trimming at V came to 4 bases and at J to 6 bases, leaving 6 bases not matched to a gene. The CDR3 loop spans 14 amino acids. CDR3 DNA: TGTGCCAGCAGCTCTGGACTAGCAACGGATACGCAGTATTTT. Translated: CASSSGLATDTQYF.

The chain employs TRBV19 and TRBJ2-6, with 10 bases identical to TRBD2. In germline, CDR1 is LNHDA, CDR2 SQIVND (reference sequence). This CDR3 spans 17 amino acids. V was pared by 7 bases and J by 2 bases, with 8 bases of the junction left unmatched. The CDR3 bases are TGTGCCAGTACCTCGGGACTAGCGAGGACTGGGGCCAACGTCCTGACTTTC. Protein sequence: CASTSGLARTGANVLTF. Complete variable domain (other parts from reference TRBV19 and TRBJ2-6): DGGITQSPKYLFRKEGQNVTLSCEQNLNHDAMYWYRQDPGQGLRLIYYSQIVNDFQKGDIAEGYSVSREKKESFPLTVTSAQKNPTAFYLCASTSGLARTGANVLTFGAGSRLTVL.

The DNA for the CDR3 is TGTGCCAGCAGCGTAGGACTAGCGGGGCCCAAAAACATTCAGTACTTC. It translates to CASSVGLAGPKNIQYF. The J gene is TRBJ2-4, the V gene TRBV9; TRBD2 agrees at 11 bases. V gave up 0 bases and J gave up 2 bases; unmatched junction bases: 1. Germline CDR1 SGDLS, CDR2 YYNGEE. The CDR3 is made up of 16 amino acids.

The chain uses TRBV19 and TRBJ2-1; unclear D gene. Germline CDR1 reads LNHDA; CDR2 reads SQIVND (reference sequence). This CDR3 has 14 amino acids. V dropped 7 bases and J dropped 3 bases, with 13 bases sitting between them. CDR3 protein: CASKMAPNYNEQFF. The CDR3 DNA reads as TGTGCCAGTAAGATGGCACCAAACTACAATGAGCAGTTCTTC. Filled out from reference TRBV19 and TRBJ2-1, the complete variable domain reads DGGITQSPKYLFRKEGQNVTLSCEQNLNHDAMYWYRQDPGQGLRLIYYSQIVNDFQKGDIAEGYSVSREKKESFPLTVTSAQKNPTAFYLCASKMAPNYNEQFFGPGTRLTVL.

Concerning this clone itself: Other DNA sequences in the same sample also yield this CDR3. V and J are TRBV19 and TRBJ1-1; weak D call: TRBD1 (5 bases). This CDR3 spans 13 amino acids. Germline CDR1 reads LNHDA; CDR2 reads SQIVND (reference sequence). Deletions cut 3 bases from V and 1 base from J, with 6 bases between. CDR3 protein: CASSIQGNTEAFF. As DNA, the CDR3 is TGTGCCAGTAGTATCCAGGGGAACACTGAAGCTTTCTTT.

In its sample, this clone was seen once. The rearrangement uses TRBV27 and TRBJ2-5; D may be TRBD1 (6 bases). Trimming cost V 3 bases and J 5 bases, with 10 bases left between them. Germline V gives CDR1 MNHEY, CDR2 SMNVEV (reference sequence). This CDR3 spans 13 amino acids. CDR3 nucleotide sequence: TGTGCCAGCAGTTTGTACAGGGAGGAGACCCAGTACTTC. This encodes CASSLYREETQYF.

The chain links TRBV5-6 to TRBJ2-7; unclear D gene. Trimming took off 0 bases at V and 6 bases at J, with 4 bases between the two ends. This CDR3 comprises 11 residues. From germline, CDR1 is SGHDT and CDR2 YYEEEE. The CDR3 spells CASSLASEQYF. The CDR3, as DNA: TGTGCCAGCAGCTTGGCTAGCGAGCAGTACTTC.

This rearrangement joins TRBV18 to TRBJ2-7; 8 bases map to TRBD1. V lost 3 bases to trimming and J lost 1 base; unmatched junction nucleotides: 8. The CDR3 covers 16 residues. Germline CDR1 KGHSH, CDR2 LQKENI. The DNA of the CDR3 is TGTGCCAGCTCACCCCAATTGGACAGGGCGTCCTACGAGCAGTACTTC. It encodes CASSPQLDRASYEQYF. The variable domain in full, completed from reference TRBV18 and TRBJ2-7, reads NAGVMQNPRHLVRRRGQEARLRCSPMKGHSHVYWYRQLPEEGLKFMVYLQKENIIDESGMPKERFSAEFPKEGPSILRIQQVVRGDSAAYFCASSPQLDRASYEQYFGPGTRLTVT.

A remark on this clone: At one of its ends the junction is not consistent with the germline gene, which may arise from a read error. The rearrangement uses TRBV7-7 and TRBJ2-7; 9 bases line up with TRBD1. The CDR3 covers 15 residues. The germline V gene encodes CDR1 SSHAT and CDR2 FNYEAQ (reference sequence). This CDR3 is CASSSGQGSGYEQYF. CDR3 nucleotides: TGTGCTAGCAGCTCAGGACAGGGGAGCGGGTACGAGCAGTACTTC.

The chain carries TRBV29-1 and TRBJ1-1; D gene uncertain. This CDR3 has 15 amino acids. Between the trimmed V and J ends, which lost 0 bases and 5 bases, there was a span of 16 bases. Germline V gene sequence: CDR1 SQVTM, CDR2 ANQGSEA. DNA of the CDR3: TGCAGCGTTGAAGATCCTAAGGGCCCGGGGACTGAAGCTTTCTTT. This encodes CSVEDPKGPGTEAFF. Full variable domain (outside the CDR3, taken from reference TRBV29-1 and TRBJ1-1): SAVISQKPSRDICQRGTSLTIQCQVDSQVTMMFWYRQQPGQSLTLIATANQGSEATYESGFVIDKFPISRPNLTFSTLTVSNMSPEDSSIYLCSVEDPKGPGTEAFFGQGTRLTVV.

The rearrangement links TRBV10-2 to TRBJ2-1; TRBD2 aligns across 12 bases. This CDR3 has 13 amino acids. The V gene end was trimmed by 10 bases and the J gene end by 8 bases; junction bases not matched to a gene: 6. Per germline, CDR1 WSHSY and CDR2 SAAADI. CDR3 protein: CAIWTSGIDEQFF. The CDR3 DNA is TGCGCCATATGGACTAGCGGGATTGATGAGCAGTTCTTC.

The chain is built from TRBV2 and TRBJ2-4; TRBD2 is a possible D gene (6 bases). V was trimmed by 8 bases and J by 4 bases, leaving 15 bases between them. The CDR3 has 14 residues. Germline values: CDR1 SNHLY, CDR2 FYNNEI. CDR3 loop: CASQAPGDKNIQYF. As DNA, the CDR3 is TGTGCCAGCCAAGCCCCGGGGGATAAAAACATTCAGTACTTC.

This clone is a singleton in its sample. The chain has TRBV29-1 and TRBJ1-2, with TRBD1 matching 8 bases. The CDR3 consists of 11 residues. V gave up 7 bases and J gave up 2 bases; unmatched junction bases: 0. Germline V gene data show CDR1 as SQVTM and CDR2 as ANQGSEA. CDR3 residues: CSGTGNYGYTF. For the CDR3, the DNA is TGCAGCGGGACAGGGAACTATGGCTACACCTTC.

This clone came up once. V and J are TRBV9 and TRBJ1-2; 8 nucleotides agree with TRBD1. Trimming removed 2 bases from V and 8 bases from J; junction bases left unmatched: 5. Germline CDR1 and CDR2: SGDLS and YYNGEE. This CDR3 region has 13 residues. The CDR3: CASSVDRGDGYTF. CDR3 in DNA: TGTGCCAGCAGCGTCGACAGGGGAGACGGCTACACCTTC.

Of note for this clone: An end of the junction does not agree with germline; a read error may underlie this. V and J are TRBV7-7 and TRBJ2-3, with 7 positions matching TRBD1. Per the germline V gene, CDR1 is SSHAT and CDR2 is FNYEAQ (reference sequence). The CDR3 extends over 14 amino acids. CDR3 DNA: TGTGCTAGCAGTCATAGGGGGCTCACAGATACGCAGTATTTT. This encodes CASSHRGLTDTQYF.

V usage is TRBV7-2 and J usage is TRBJ2-7; no reliable D call. Trimming took off 5 bases at V and 6 bases at J, with 8 bases between the two ends. Germline V CDR1 and CDR2: SGHTA, FQGNSA. CDR3 length: 11 residues. The CDR3 DNA sequence: TGTGCCAGCAGCCTCTCGAGCGAGCAGTACTTC. This encodes CASSLSSEQYF.

The V call is TRBV7-2, the J call TRBJ2-5; a possible D gene is TRBD2 (6 bases). Germline values: CDR1 SGHTA, CDR2 FQGNSA. There are 13 residues in the CDR3. V lost 0 bases to trimming and J lost 4 bases, with 6 bases between them. The CDR3 DNA is TGTGCCAGCAGCTTAGCGGGAGGAGAGACCCAGTACTTC. The encoded protein is CASSLAGGETQYF.

This clone was observed once. The chain combines TRBV7-9 with TRBJ2-3; 11 bases map to TRBD2. The CDR3 contains 17 residues. V gave up 4 bases and J gave up 2 bases; unmatched junction bases: 8. Germline CDR1 and CDR2: SEHNR and FQNEAQ (reference sequence). The CDR3 DNA reads as TGTGCCAGCAGCTCGTCTCTAGCGGGAGGCACCACAGATACGCAGTATTTT. It translates to CASSSSLAGGTTDTQYF.

The chain links TRBV28 to TRBJ2-6; D unclear. The CDR3 runs to 14 residues. The germline CDR1 and CDR2 sequences are MDHEN and SYDVKM. Trimming removed 6 bases at V and 0 bases at J, with 6 bases between. CDR3 sequence reads: CASSPSSGANVLTF. CDR3 nucleotides: TGTGCCAGCAGCCCTAGCTCTGGGGCCAACGTCCTGACTTTC.

V gene TRBV4-3 combines with J gene TRBJ2-3, with D perhaps matching TRBD2 (6 bases). Germline V gives CDR1 LGHNA, CDR2 YSLEER. V lost 0 bases, J lost 0 bases, and 13 bases lay in between. The length of the CDR3 is 17 residues. The CDR3 sequence is CASSQDWRTTSTDTQYF. The CDR3 nucleotides are TGCGCCAGCAGCCAAGATTGGAGGACTACTAGCACAGATACGCAGTATTTT.

This chain connects TRBV7-9 to TRBJ1-2; no definite D call. CDR3 length equals 14 residues. CDR1 SEHNR and CDR2 FQNEAQ come from the germline V gene (reference sequence). Between the trimmed V and J ends, which lost 0 bases and 6 bases, there was a span of 11 bases. The CDR3 loop reads CASSLAMAANGYTF. The CDR3 bases are TGTGCCAGCAGCTTAGCTATGGCTGCCAATGGCTACACCTTC.

A single count supports this clone. J is TRBJ1-5 and V is TRBV19; D call uncertain. The V end lost 10 bases, the J end lost 4 bases, and 23 bases lay between the germline ends. The CDR3 has 16 amino acids. Germline CDR1 LNHDA, CDR2 SQIVND (reference sequence). The CDR3 DNA is TGTGCCACATCCCATAGAGGGCCGGATTGGAATCAGCCCCAGCATTTT. It yields the protein CATSHRGPDWNQPQHF.

This chain uses TRBV19 with TRBJ1-1, with 7 bases fitting TRBD1. The CDR3 spans 15 residues. Per the germline V gene, CDR1 is LNHDA and CDR2 is SQIVND (reference sequence). The V and J ends lost 5 bases and 4 bases, in that order; junction bases with no gene match: 10. This chain's CDR3 is CASSSYWTGGTEAFF. The CDR3 nucleotides are TGTGCCAGTAGTTCCTATTGGACAGGAGGCACTGAAGCTTTCTTT.

J is TRBJ1-2 and V is TRBV27; possibly TRBD1 for D (5 bases). The CDR3 consists of 16 residues. CDR1 is MNHEY, CDR2 SMNVEV, per germline (reference sequence). V gave up 0 bases and J gave up 4 bases, with 15 bases separating them. This chain's CDR3 is CASSLSEGRGIYGYTF. CDR3 nucleotides: TGTGCCAGCAGTTTATCGGAGGGGAGAGGAATCTATGGCTACACCTTC.

The gene calls are TRBV18 and TRBJ2-4, with a tentative D call TRBD1 (6 bases). The CDR3 is 15 residues long. Germline CDR1 KGHSH, CDR2 LQKENI. Trimming left V 3 bases short and J 1 base short, with 10 bases between. CDR3 in amino acids: CASSPRQGAKNIQYF. The CDR3 DNA follows: TGTGCCAGCTCACCTCGGCAGGGGGCCAAAAACATTCAGTACTTC.

The chain has TRBV30 and TRBJ1-1; D may be TRBD1 (6 bases). Deletions cut 4 bases from V and 1 base from J, with 13 bases between. Looked up from germline, CDR1 is GTSNPN and CDR2 is SVGIG (reference sequence). This CDR3 has 14 amino acids. The CDR3 region is CAWNEGDTNTEAFF. For the CDR3, the DNA is TGTGCCTGGAATGAGGGGGATACGAACACTGAAGCTTTCTTT.

V gene TRBV11-3 combines with J gene TRBJ2-3; 7 bases are a match to TRBD1. The CDR3 is made up of 15 amino acids. Germline values: CDR1 SGHNT, CDR2 YENEEA. V trimming: 5 bases; J trimming: 2 bases; junction bases outside the gene matches: 7. The CDR3 protein is CASSGTGVSTDTQYF. CDR3 nucleotides: TGTGCCAGCAGCGGAACAGGGGTCTCCACAGATACGCAGTATTTT. The full variable domain, in which reference TRBV11-3 and TRBJ2-3 provide the parts outside the CDR3, is EAGVVQSPRYKIIEKKQPVAFWCNPISGHNTLYWYLQNLGQGPELLIRYENEEAVDDSQLPKDRFSAERLKGVDSTLKIQPAELGDSAVYLCASSGTGVSTDTQYFGPGTRLTVL.

This sequence joins TRBV19 and TRBJ2-2, with 7 bases identical to TRBD2. The germline gives CDR1 LNHDA, CDR2 SQIVND (reference sequence). The CDR3 is made up of 15 amino acids. Unmatched junction bases numbered 7, after V lost 7 bases and J lost 2 bases. The CDR3 sequence is CASTSPGLNTGELFF. DNA for the CDR3: TGTGCCAGTACCTCTCCGGGACTAAACACCGGGGAGCTGTTTTTT.

The gene calls are TRBV7-9 and TRBJ2-1, with TRBD2 matching over 13 bases. Germline assignment: CDR1 SEHNR and CDR2 FQNEAQ (reference sequence). V shed 2 bases and J 4 bases; nucleotides not matched to a gene: 8. This CDR3 has 18 residues. In DNA, the CDR3 is TGTGCCAGCAGCTTACTTGGACTAGCGGGAGACCTATACAATGAGCAGTTCTTC. It specifies CASSLLGLAGDLYNEQFF.

The chain combines TRBV10-2 with TRBJ2-7, with D tentatively TRBD1 (6 bases). V was trimmed by 3 bases and J by 2 bases, leaving 8 bases between them. CDR3 length: 13 residues. Germline CDR1 is WSHSY and CDR2 is SAAADI. CDR3 sequence reads: CASSDRTAYEQYF. The CDR3 coding sequence is TGCGCCAGCAGTGACCGGACAGCCTACGAGCAGTACTTC.